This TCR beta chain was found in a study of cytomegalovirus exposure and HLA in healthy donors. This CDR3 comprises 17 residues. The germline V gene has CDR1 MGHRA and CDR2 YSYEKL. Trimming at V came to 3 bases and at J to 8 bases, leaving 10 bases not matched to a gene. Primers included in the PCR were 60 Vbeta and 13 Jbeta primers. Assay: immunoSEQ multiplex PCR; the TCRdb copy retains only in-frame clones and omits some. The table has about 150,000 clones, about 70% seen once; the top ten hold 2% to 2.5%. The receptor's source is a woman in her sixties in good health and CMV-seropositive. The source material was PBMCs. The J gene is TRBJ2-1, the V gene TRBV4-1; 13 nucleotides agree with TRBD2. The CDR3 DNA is TGCGCCAGCAGCCAGGGACTAGCGGGACCCCGGGGATATGAGCAGTTCTTC. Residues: CASSQGLAGPRGYEQFF.